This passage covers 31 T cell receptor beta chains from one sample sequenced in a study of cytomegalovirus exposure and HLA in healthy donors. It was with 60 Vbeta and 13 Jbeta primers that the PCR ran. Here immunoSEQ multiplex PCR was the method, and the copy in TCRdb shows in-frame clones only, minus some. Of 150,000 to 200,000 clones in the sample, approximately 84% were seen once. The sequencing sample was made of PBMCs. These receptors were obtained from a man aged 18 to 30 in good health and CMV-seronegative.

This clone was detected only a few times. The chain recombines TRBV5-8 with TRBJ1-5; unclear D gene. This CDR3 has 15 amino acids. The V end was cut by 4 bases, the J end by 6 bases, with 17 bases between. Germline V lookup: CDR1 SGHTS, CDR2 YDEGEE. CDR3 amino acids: CASSSSYRVGQPQHF. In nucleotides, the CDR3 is TGTGCCAGCAGCAGCTCCTATCGAGTCGGTCAGCCCCAGCATTTT.

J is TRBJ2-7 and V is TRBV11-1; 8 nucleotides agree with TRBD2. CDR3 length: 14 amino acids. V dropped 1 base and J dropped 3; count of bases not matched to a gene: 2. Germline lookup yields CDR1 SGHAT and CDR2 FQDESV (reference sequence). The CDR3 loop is CASSLGGTSYEQYF. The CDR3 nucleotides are TGTGCCAGCAGCTTAGGTGGGACTAGCTACGAGCAGTACTTC.

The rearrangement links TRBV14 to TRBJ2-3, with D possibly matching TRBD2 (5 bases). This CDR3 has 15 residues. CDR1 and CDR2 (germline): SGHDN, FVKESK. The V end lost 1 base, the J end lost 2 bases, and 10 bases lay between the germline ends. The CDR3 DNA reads TGTGCCAGCAGCCAAGTAGCGTCTTTCACAGATACGCAGTATTTT. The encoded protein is CASSQVASFTDTQYF.

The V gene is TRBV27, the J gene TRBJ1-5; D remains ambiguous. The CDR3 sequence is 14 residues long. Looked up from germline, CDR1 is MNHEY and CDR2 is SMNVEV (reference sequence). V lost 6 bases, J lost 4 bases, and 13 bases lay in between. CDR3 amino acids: CASSGEGGNQPQHF. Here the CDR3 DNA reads TGTGCCAGCAGCGGGGAGGGAGGTAATCAGCCCCAGCATTTT.

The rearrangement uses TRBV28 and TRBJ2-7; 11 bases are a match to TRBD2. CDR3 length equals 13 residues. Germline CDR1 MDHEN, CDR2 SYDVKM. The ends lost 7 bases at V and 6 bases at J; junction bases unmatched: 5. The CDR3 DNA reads TGTGCCAGCAACCTCGGACTAGCGGGCGAGCAGTACTTC. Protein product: CASNLGLAGEQYF.

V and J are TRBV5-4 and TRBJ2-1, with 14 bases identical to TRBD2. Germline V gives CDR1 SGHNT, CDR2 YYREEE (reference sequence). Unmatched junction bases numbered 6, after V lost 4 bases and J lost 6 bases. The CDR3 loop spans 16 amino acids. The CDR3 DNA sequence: TGTGCCAGCAGCCTGAGGACTAGCGGGGGGTTCAATGAGCAGTTCTTC. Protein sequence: CASSLRTSGGFNEQFF.

CDR3 amino acids: CASSLNYEQYF. The CDR3 DNA reads as TGCGCCAGCAGCCTAAACTACGAGCAGTACTTC. This chain connects TRBV5-1 to TRBJ2-7; D gene uncertain. CDR3 length equals 11 residues. Per the germline V gene, CDR1 is SGHRS and CDR2 is YFSETQ. V was trimmed by 4 bases and J by 3 bases, leaving 5 bases between them.

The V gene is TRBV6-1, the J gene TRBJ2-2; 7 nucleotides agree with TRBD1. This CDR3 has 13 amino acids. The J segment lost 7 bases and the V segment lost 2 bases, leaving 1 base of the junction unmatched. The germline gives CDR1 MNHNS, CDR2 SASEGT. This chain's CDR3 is CASSETGVGELFF. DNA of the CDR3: TGTGCCAGCAGTGAAACAGGGGTCGGGGAGCTGTTTTTT.

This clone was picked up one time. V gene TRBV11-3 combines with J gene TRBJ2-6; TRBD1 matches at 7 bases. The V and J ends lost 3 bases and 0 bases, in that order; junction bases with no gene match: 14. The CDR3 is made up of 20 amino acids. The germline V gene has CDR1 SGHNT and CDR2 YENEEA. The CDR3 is CASSFPRGRGHFSGANVLTF. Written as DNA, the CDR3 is TGTGCCAGCAGCTTCCCCCGTGGTAGGGGGCACTTCTCTGGGGCCAACGTCCTGACTTTC. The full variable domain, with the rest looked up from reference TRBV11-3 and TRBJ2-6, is EAGVVQSPRYKIIEKKQPVAFWCNPISGHNTLYWYLQNLGQGPELLIRYENEEAVDDSQLPKDRFSAERLKGVDSTLKIQPAELGDSAVYLCASSFPRGRGHFSGANVLTFGAGSRLTVL.

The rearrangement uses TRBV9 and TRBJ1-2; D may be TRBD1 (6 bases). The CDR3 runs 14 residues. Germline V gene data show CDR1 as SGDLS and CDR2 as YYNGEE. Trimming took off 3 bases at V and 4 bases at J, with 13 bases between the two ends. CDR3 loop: CASSGGGSGYGYTF. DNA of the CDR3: TGTGCCAGCAGCGGAGGGGGTTCAGGCTATGGCTACACCTTC. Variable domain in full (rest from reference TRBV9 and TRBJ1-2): DSGVTQTPKHLITATGQRVTLRCSPRSGDLSVYWYQQSLDQGLQFLIQYYNGEERAKGNILERFSAQQFPDLHSELNLSSLELGDSALYFCASSGGGSGYGYTFGSGTRLTVV.

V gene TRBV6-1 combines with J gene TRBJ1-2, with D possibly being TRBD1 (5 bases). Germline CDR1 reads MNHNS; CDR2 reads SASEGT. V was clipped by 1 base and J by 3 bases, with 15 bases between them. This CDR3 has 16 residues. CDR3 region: CASSEVHQGVDYGYTF. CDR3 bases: TGTGCCAGCAGTGAAGTTCACCAAGGGGTGGACTATGGCTACACCTTC.

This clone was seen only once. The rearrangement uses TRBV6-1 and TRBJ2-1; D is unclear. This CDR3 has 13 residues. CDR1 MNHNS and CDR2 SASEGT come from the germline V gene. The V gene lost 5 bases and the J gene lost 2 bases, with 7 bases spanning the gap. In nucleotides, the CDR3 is TGTGCCAGCAGTATGGCCCCCTACAATGAGCAGTTCTTC. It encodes CASSMAPYNEQFF.

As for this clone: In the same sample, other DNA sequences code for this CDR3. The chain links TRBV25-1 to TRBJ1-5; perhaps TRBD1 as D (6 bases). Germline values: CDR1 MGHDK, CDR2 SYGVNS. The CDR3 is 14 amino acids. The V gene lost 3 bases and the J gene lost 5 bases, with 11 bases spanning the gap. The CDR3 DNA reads TGTGCCAGCAGTGAGACAGGAGGCGATCAGCCCCAGCATTTT. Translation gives CASSETGGDQPQHF.

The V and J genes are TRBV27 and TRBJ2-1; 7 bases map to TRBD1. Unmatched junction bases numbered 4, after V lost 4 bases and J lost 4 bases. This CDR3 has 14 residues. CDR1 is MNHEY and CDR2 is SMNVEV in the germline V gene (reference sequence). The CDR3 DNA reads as TGTGCCAGCAGTTACGGGACAGCTTACAATGAGCAGTTCTTC. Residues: CASSYGTAYNEQFF.

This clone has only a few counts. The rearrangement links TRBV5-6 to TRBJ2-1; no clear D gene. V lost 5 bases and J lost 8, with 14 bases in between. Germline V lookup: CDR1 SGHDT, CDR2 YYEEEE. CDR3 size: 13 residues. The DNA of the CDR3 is TGTGCCAGCAGTTCCGGATACCGGGATGAGCAGTTCTTC. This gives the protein CASSSGYRDEQFF.

In DNA form, the CDR3 reads TGTGCCAGCAGCTCCCCTCGCGGGGGTTTCCCCTACGAGCAGTACTTC. Its translation is CASSSPRGGFPYEQYF. V is TRBV7-9 and J is TRBJ2-7, with 7 bases identical to TRBD2. This CDR3 region has 16 residues. Germline CDR1 SEHNR, CDR2 FQNEAQ (reference sequence). V lost 4 bases, J lost 2 bases, and 11 bases stayed unmatched.

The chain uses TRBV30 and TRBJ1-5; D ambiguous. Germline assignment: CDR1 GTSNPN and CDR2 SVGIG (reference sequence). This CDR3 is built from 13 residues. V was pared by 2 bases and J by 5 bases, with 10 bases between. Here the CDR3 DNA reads TGTGCCTGGAGTATTGCAGGTTATCAGCCCCAGCATTTT. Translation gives CAWSIAGYQPQHF.

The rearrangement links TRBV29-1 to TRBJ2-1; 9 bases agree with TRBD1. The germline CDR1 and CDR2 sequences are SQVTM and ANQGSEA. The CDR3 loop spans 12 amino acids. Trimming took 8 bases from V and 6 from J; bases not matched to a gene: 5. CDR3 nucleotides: TGCAGCCTGGTGACAGGGGGCAATGAGCAGTTCTTC. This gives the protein CSLVTGGNEQFF.

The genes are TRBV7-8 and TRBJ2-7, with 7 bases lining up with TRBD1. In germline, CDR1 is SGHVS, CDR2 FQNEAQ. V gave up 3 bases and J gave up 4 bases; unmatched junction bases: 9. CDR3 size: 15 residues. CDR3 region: CASSLVQGVSYEQYF. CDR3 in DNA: TGTGCCAGCAGCTTGGTGCAGGGGGTAAGTTACGAGCAGTACTTC.

The CDR3 DNA follows: TGCAGCGTTAGAGCCAATGAGCAGTTCTTC. It specifies CSVRANEQFF. The V and J genes are TRBV29-1 and TRBJ2-1; no clear D gene. Germline CDR1 reads SQVTM; CDR2 reads ANQGSEA. The CDR3 consists of 10 residues. V lost 5 bases, J lost 6 bases, and 5 bases lay in between.

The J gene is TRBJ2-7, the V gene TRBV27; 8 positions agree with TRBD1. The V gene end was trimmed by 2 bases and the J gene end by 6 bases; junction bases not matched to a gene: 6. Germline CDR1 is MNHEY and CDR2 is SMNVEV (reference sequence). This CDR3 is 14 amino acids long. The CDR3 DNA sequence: TGTGCCAGCAGTTTAGGACAGGGAGGAGTCGAGCAGTACTTC. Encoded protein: CASSLGQGGVEQYF.

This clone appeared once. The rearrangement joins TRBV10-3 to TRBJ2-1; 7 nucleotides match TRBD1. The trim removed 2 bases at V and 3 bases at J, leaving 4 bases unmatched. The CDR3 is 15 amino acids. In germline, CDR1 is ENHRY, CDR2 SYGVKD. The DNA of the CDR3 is TGTGCCATCAGTGAGATGGGACAGTTCTACAATGAGCAGTTCTTC. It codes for CAISEMGQFYNEQFF.

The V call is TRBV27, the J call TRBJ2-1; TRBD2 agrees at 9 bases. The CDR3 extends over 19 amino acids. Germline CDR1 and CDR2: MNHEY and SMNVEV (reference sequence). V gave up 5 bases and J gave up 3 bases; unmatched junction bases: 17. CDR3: CASSHRGSGGTIYYNEQFF. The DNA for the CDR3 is TGTGCCAGCAGTCATAGGGGGAGCGGGGGGACCATCTACTACAATGAGCAGTTCTTC.

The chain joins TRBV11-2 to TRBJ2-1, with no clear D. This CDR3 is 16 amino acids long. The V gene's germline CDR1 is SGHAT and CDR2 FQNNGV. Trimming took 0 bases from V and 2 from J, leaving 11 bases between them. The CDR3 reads CASSLDNSLAYNEQFF. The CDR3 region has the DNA TGTGCCAGCAGCTTAGATAACAGCTTAGCCTACAATGAGCAGTTCTTC.

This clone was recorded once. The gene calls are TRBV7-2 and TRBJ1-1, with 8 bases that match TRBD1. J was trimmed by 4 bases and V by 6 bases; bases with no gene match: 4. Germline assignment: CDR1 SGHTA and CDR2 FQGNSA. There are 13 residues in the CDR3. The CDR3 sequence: CASRFTGGTEAFF. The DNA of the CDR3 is TGTGCCAGCAGATTCACAGGGGGCACTGAAGCTTTCTTT.

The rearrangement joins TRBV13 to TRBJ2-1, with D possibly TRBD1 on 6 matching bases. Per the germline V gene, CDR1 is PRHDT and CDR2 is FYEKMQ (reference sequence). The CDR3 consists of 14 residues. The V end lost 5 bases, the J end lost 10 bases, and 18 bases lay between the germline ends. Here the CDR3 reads CASSPTGVSEEQFF. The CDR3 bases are TGTGCCAGCAGCCCGACAGGAGTATCGGAAGAGCAGTTCTTC.

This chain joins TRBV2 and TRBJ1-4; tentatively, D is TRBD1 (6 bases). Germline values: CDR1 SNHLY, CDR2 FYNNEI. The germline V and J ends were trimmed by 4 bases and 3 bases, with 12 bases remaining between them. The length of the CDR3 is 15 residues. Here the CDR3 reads CASSGMTGPNEKLFF. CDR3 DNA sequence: TGTGCCAGCAGTGGGATGACAGGACCTAATGAAAAACTGTTTTTT.

The CDR3 reads CASSLAGVANQPQHF. The CDR3, as DNA: TGCGCCAGCAGCTTGGCAGGGGTCGCCAATCAGCCCCAGCATTTT. The chain employs TRBV5-1 and TRBJ1-5; weak D call: TRBD1 (6 bases). Germline V gene lookup returns CDR1 SGHRS and CDR2 YFSETQ. V was trimmed by 0 bases and J by 3 bases, leaving 10 bases between them. CDR3 length: 15 residues.

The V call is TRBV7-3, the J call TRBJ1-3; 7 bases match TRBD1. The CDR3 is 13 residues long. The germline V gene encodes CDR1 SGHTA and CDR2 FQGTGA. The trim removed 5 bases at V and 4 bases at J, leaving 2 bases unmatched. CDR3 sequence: CASSPDRGNTIYF. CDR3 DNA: TGTGCCAGCAGCCCGGACAGGGGAAACACCATATATTTT.

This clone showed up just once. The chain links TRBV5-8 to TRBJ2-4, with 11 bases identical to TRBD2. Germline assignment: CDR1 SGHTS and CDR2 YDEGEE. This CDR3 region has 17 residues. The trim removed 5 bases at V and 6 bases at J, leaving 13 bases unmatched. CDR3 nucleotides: TGTGCCAGCAGTAGCGCCCCCCTAGCGGGGGGAGGAAACATTCAGTACTTC. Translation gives CASSSAPLAGGGNIQYF. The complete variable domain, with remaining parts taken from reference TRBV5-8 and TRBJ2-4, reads EAGVTQSPTHLIKTRGQQATLRCSPISGHTSVYWYQQALGLGLQFLLWYDEGEERNRGNFPPRFSGRQFPNYSSELNVNALELEDSALYLCASSSAPLAGGGNIQYFGAGTRLSVL.

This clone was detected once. CDR3 coding DNA: TGTACCCTCCCGGTGGAGACCCAGTACTTC. It codes for CTLPVETQYF. The rearrangement uses TRBV6-5 and TRBJ2-5; D gene ambiguous. The CDR3 consists of 10 residues. Germline V gene sequence: CDR1 MNHEY, CDR2 SVGAGI.